The 24 T cell receptor beta chains given below trace back to one sample, sequenced in a study of blood T cell repertoires in COVID-19. Sequencing was performed with immunoSEQ multiplex PCR; in TCRdb, only in-frame clones are kept and a portion is missing. The data contain a few hundred thousand clones, around 84% of them singletons. Sequenced material: PBMCs or T cells enriched from blood (not recorded which). These receptors all come from a woman in her thirties or forties who had recovered from COVID-19.

The chain has TRBV19 and TRBJ1-5, with a possible D match to TRBD1 (5 bases). V shed 8 bases and J shed 4 bases, with 15 bases lying between them. The CDR3 totals 14 residues. CDR1 and CDR2 (germline): LNHDA, SQIVND (reference sequence). CDR3 region: CASRPGRGNQPQHF. CDR3 sequence (DNA): TGTGCCAGTCGTCCGGGACGGGGGAATCAGCCCCAGCATTTT.

The J gene is TRBJ1-2, the V gene TRBV6-5, with D possibly matching TRBD1 (6 bases). This CDR3 is built from 14 residues. V dropped 10 bases and J dropped 2 bases, with 17 bases sitting between them. The germline V gene encodes CDR1 MNHEY and CDR2 SVGAGI. The CDR3 spells CATRTTGLNYGYTF. CDR3 sequence (DNA): TGTGCCACCAGAACAACAGGGCTAAACTATGGCTACACCTTC.

The chain carries TRBV11-2 and TRBJ2-7, with 7 bases lining up with TRBD1. Germline V CDR1 and CDR2: SGHAT, FQNNGV. This CDR3 comprises 16 residues. V was clipped by 2 bases and J by 4 bases; unmatched bases: 11. The CDR3 DNA reads TGTGCCAGCAGCTTATTAAACAGGGGCGGAAAGTACGAGCAGTACTTC. Encoded protein: CASSLLNRGGKYEQYF.

The rearrangement uses TRBV5-5 and TRBJ1-5, with D perhaps matching TRBD1 (6 bases). The CDR3 loop spans 14 amino acids. The ends were cut back, 0 bases at V and 10 bases at J, with 14 bases in the middle. Per germline, CDR1 SGHKS and CDR2 YYEKEE (reference sequence). The CDR3 nucleotides read TGTGCCAGCAGCTTGGCAGGGGACGCGGGCCCCCAGCATTTT. Translation: CASSLAGDAGPQHF.

This chain uses TRBV5-6 with TRBJ2-2; 7 bases fit TRBD2. The V gene end was trimmed by 5 bases and the J gene end by 4 bases; junction bases not matched to a gene: 8. This CDR3 is 15 amino acids long. Germline loops: CDR1 SGHDT, CDR2 YYEEEE. The CDR3 bases are TGTGCCAGCAGTTACGGGGGAGGGATCACCGGGGAGCTGTTTTTT. Translation gives CASSYGGGITGELFF.

In nucleotides, the CDR3 is TGTGCCATCAGTGAGTCTAGCGGGAGGGCCACGAACACCGGGGAGCTGTTTTTT. The encoded protein is CAISESSGRATNTGELFF. This chain uses TRBV10-3 with TRBJ2-2; TRBD2 matches at 11 bases. Germline V gene lookup returns CDR1 ENHRY and CDR2 SYGVKD. Trimming cost V 0 bases and J 0 bases; bases outside gene matches: 3. The CDR3 has 18 amino acids.

The rearrangement uses TRBV7-2 and TRBJ2-7, with D tentatively TRBD2 (6 bases). The CDR3 loop spans 12 amino acids. Germline V gene data show CDR1 as SGHTA and CDR2 as FQGNSA. V was cut by 5 bases and J by 4 bases, with 9 bases left in between. DNA for the CDR3: TGTGCCAGCAGCAAGGGACTTTACGAGCAGTACGTC. Its protein is CASSKGLYEQYV.

This chain uses TRBV7-8 with TRBJ1-5; no clear D gene. The V gene lost 1 base and the J gene lost 3 bases, with 7 bases spanning the gap. CDR1 is SGHVS and CDR2 is FQNEAQ in the germline V gene. The CDR3 covers 14 residues. The chain's CDR3 is CASSLGAVNQPQHF. The DNA for the CDR3 is TGTGCCAGCAGCTTAGGGGCTGTCAATCAGCCCCAGCATTTT.

The V and J genes are TRBV5-6 and TRBJ1-5; D perhaps matches TRBD1 (6 bases). Trimming removed 2 bases at V and 0 bases at J, with 9 bases between. Per the germline V gene, CDR1 is SGHDT and CDR2 is YYEEEE. CDR3 length: 15 amino acids. The CDR3 loop reads CASSFGQYSNQPQHF. CDR3 coding DNA: TGTGCCAGCAGCTTTGGACAGTATAGCAATCAGCCCCAGCATTTT. Filled out from reference TRBV5-6 and TRBJ1-5, the complete variable domain reads DAGVTQSPTHLIKTRGQQVTLRCSPKSGHDTVSWYQQALGQGPQFIFQYYEEEERQRGNFPDRFSGHQFPNYSSELNVNALLLGDSALYLCASSFGQYSNQPQHFGDGTRLSIL.

In this sample, this clone turned up once. The chain uses TRBV7-2 and TRBJ1-2; 10 bases line up with TRBD1. Germline CDR1 and CDR2: SGHTA and FQGNSA. V shed 5 bases, J shed 4 bases, and the junction held 16 bases outside the gene matches. The CDR3 has 18 amino acids. The CDR3 reads CASSLRLGTGVLFYGYTF. As DNA, the CDR3 is TGTGCCAGCAGCCTCAGACTAGGGACAGGGGTACTATTCTATGGCTACACCTTC.

The genes are TRBV30 and TRBJ1-1; D unresolved. The germline V and J ends were trimmed by 4 bases and 6 bases, with 9 bases remaining between them. CDR3 length equals 11 residues. Germline loops: CDR1 GTSNPN, CDR2 SVGIG (reference sequence). The CDR3, as DNA: TGTGCCTGGATGGAGACGGCTGAAGCTTTCTTT. Translated, it gives CAWMETAEAFF.

The V and J genes are TRBV7-8 and TRBJ1-3; maybe TRBD1 (5 bases). Germline-derived CDR1 and CDR2 are SGHVS and FQNEAQ. Trimming cost V 2 bases and J 1 base, with 9 bases left between them. This CDR3 contains 15 residues. The CDR3 DNA follows: TGTGCCAGCAGCTTACTGCGGGGGTCTGGAAACACCATATATTTT. Translated, it gives CASSLLRGSGNTIYF.

The chain couples TRBV5-1 to TRBJ2-2, with a weak D call TRBD2 (5 bases). The CDR3 covers 15 residues. Trimming pared 2 bases from V and 0 bases from J, leaving 8 bases between. The germline gives CDR1 SGHRS, CDR2 YFSETQ. The CDR3 here is CASSLAVANTGELFF. The CDR3 nucleotides are TGCGCCAGCAGCTTAGCGGTGGCGAACACCGGGGAGCTGTTTTTT.

This chain connects TRBV19 to TRBJ1-5, with 7 positions matching TRBD1. CDR3 length equals 16 residues. The germline CDR1 and CDR2 sequences are LNHDA and SQIVND (reference sequence). The trim removed 3 bases at V and 3 bases at J, leaving 8 bases unmatched. The CDR3 DNA follows: TGTGCCAGTAGTATCCCCCTCGGGACAGCCAATCAGCCCCAGCATTTT. The encoded protein is CASSIPLGTANQPQHF.

V and J are TRBV5-5 and TRBJ1-3; 7 positions match TRBD1. The CDR3 has 16 amino acids. Germline V gene lookup returns CDR1 SGHKS and CDR2 YYEKEE (reference sequence). J lost 0 bases, V lost 5 bases, and 8 bases had no gene match. The CDR3 region is CASSRTGQSSGNTIYF. In DNA form, the CDR3 reads TGTGCCAGCAGTCGCACGGGACAGTCCTCTGGAAACACCATATATTTT.

This clone was counted between two and nine times. J is TRBJ2-1 and V is TRBV13; 9 bases are a match to TRBD2. V lost 3 bases to trimming and J lost 3 bases; unmatched junction nucleotides: 12. In germline, CDR1 is PRHDT, CDR2 FYEKMQ (reference sequence). The CDR3 runs to 18 residues. The CDR3 loop is CASSFSPAGGTYYNEQFF. The CDR3 DNA follows: TGTGCCAGCAGCTTTAGCCCAGCGGGAGGTACCTACTACAATGAGCAGTTCTTC.

The rearrangement links TRBV7-2 to TRBJ1-3, with D possibly matching TRBD1 (5 bases). CDR3 length: 13 residues. V was cut by 2 bases and J by 7 bases, with 9 bases left in between. Germline V CDR1 and CDR2: SGHTA, FQGNSA. CDR3 DNA: TGTGCCAGCAGCTTACAGGGTGGTAACACCATATATTTT. It yields the protein CASSLQGGNTIYF.

The CDR3 DNA reads TGCGCCAGCAGCCCGTCCTTGCTACCGGGACTAGCGGGAGGGCCGCAGACCCAGTACTTC. Encoded protein: CASSPSLLPGLAGGPQTQYF. This chain links TRBV4-1 with TRBJ2-5, with 16 bases aligning to TRBD2. Germline V gene sequence: CDR1 MGHRA, CDR2 YSYEKL. The CDR3 has 20 amino acids. Trimming took 4 bases from V and 6 from J; bases not matched to a gene: 17.

V and J are TRBV5-1 and TRBJ2-5; 9 bases align to TRBD2. The CDR3 loop spans 14 amino acids. The V segment lost 3 bases and the J segment 5 bases; nucleotides outside the gene matches: 5. Germline V lookup: CDR1 SGHRS, CDR2 YFSETQ. DNA for the CDR3: TGCGCCAGCAGCTGGGGACTAGCAAGGGAGACCCAGTACTTC. Translating it yields CASSWGLARETQYF.

In the case of this clone: Distinct nucleotide sequences in the sample also encode this CDR3. The rearrangement links TRBV24-1 to TRBJ2-3; 9 positions agree with TRBD2. From germline, CDR1 is KGHDR and CDR2 SFDVKD. This CDR3 has 17 residues. V lost 0 bases and J lost 2; bases outside the gene matches: 5. CDR3 DNA: TGTGCCACCAGTGATTTGGCAGCGGGAGGTTACACAGATACGCAGTATTTT. Its translation is CATSDLAAGGYTDTQYF.

V is TRBV18 and J is TRBJ2-6; D is perhaps TRBD1 (5 bases). The V end was cut by 2 bases, the J end by 2 bases, with 10 bases between. Germline V gives CDR1 KGHSH, CDR2 LQKENI. This CDR3 comprises 16 residues. DNA of the CDR3: TGTGCCAGCTCACCAAGGGGATCGGCTGGGGCCAACGTCCTGACTTTC. Residues: CASSPRGSAGANVLTF.

The chain is built from TRBV28 and TRBJ2-2; 10 positions agree with TRBD1. The germline gives CDR1 MDHEN, CDR2 SYDVKM. The CDR3 totals 15 residues. The junction had 1 base not matched to a gene; V was cut back by 5 bases and J by 1 base. The CDR3 region has the DNA TGTGCCAGCAGTCGGGACAGGGGGAACACCGGGGAGCTGTTTTTT. Its protein is CASSRDRGNTGELFF. The whole variable domain, remainder taken from reference TRBV28 and TRBJ2-2, is DVKVTQSSRYLVKRTGEKVFLECVQDMDHENMFWYRQDPGLGLRLIYFSYDVKMKEKGDIPEGYSVSREKKERFSLILESASTNQTSMYLCASSRDRGNTGELFFGEGSRLTVL.

The chain uses TRBV10-3 and TRBJ2-6; TRBD2 matches 11 bases. This CDR3 has 22 amino acids. In germline, CDR1 is ENHRY, CDR2 SYGVKD. Trimming at V came to 3 bases and at J to 2 bases, leaving 18 bases not matched to a gene. For the CDR3, the DNA is TGTGCCATCAGTGATAGTGAAAGGACTAGCGGGCCCATTAGGGCTGGGGCCAACGTCCTGACTTTC. It specifies CAISDSERTSGPIRAGANVLTF.

The rearrangement links TRBV5-6 to TRBJ2-7; 9 bases are a match to TRBD1. The J segment lost 7 bases and the V segment lost 0 bases, leaving 5 bases of the junction unmatched. The CDR3 runs to 14 residues. Germline lookup yields CDR1 SGHDT and CDR2 YYEEEE. DNA of the CDR3: TGTGCCAGCAGCTTGGTACAGGGGGCCGGAGAGCAGTACTTC. Translated: CASSLVQGAGEQYF.